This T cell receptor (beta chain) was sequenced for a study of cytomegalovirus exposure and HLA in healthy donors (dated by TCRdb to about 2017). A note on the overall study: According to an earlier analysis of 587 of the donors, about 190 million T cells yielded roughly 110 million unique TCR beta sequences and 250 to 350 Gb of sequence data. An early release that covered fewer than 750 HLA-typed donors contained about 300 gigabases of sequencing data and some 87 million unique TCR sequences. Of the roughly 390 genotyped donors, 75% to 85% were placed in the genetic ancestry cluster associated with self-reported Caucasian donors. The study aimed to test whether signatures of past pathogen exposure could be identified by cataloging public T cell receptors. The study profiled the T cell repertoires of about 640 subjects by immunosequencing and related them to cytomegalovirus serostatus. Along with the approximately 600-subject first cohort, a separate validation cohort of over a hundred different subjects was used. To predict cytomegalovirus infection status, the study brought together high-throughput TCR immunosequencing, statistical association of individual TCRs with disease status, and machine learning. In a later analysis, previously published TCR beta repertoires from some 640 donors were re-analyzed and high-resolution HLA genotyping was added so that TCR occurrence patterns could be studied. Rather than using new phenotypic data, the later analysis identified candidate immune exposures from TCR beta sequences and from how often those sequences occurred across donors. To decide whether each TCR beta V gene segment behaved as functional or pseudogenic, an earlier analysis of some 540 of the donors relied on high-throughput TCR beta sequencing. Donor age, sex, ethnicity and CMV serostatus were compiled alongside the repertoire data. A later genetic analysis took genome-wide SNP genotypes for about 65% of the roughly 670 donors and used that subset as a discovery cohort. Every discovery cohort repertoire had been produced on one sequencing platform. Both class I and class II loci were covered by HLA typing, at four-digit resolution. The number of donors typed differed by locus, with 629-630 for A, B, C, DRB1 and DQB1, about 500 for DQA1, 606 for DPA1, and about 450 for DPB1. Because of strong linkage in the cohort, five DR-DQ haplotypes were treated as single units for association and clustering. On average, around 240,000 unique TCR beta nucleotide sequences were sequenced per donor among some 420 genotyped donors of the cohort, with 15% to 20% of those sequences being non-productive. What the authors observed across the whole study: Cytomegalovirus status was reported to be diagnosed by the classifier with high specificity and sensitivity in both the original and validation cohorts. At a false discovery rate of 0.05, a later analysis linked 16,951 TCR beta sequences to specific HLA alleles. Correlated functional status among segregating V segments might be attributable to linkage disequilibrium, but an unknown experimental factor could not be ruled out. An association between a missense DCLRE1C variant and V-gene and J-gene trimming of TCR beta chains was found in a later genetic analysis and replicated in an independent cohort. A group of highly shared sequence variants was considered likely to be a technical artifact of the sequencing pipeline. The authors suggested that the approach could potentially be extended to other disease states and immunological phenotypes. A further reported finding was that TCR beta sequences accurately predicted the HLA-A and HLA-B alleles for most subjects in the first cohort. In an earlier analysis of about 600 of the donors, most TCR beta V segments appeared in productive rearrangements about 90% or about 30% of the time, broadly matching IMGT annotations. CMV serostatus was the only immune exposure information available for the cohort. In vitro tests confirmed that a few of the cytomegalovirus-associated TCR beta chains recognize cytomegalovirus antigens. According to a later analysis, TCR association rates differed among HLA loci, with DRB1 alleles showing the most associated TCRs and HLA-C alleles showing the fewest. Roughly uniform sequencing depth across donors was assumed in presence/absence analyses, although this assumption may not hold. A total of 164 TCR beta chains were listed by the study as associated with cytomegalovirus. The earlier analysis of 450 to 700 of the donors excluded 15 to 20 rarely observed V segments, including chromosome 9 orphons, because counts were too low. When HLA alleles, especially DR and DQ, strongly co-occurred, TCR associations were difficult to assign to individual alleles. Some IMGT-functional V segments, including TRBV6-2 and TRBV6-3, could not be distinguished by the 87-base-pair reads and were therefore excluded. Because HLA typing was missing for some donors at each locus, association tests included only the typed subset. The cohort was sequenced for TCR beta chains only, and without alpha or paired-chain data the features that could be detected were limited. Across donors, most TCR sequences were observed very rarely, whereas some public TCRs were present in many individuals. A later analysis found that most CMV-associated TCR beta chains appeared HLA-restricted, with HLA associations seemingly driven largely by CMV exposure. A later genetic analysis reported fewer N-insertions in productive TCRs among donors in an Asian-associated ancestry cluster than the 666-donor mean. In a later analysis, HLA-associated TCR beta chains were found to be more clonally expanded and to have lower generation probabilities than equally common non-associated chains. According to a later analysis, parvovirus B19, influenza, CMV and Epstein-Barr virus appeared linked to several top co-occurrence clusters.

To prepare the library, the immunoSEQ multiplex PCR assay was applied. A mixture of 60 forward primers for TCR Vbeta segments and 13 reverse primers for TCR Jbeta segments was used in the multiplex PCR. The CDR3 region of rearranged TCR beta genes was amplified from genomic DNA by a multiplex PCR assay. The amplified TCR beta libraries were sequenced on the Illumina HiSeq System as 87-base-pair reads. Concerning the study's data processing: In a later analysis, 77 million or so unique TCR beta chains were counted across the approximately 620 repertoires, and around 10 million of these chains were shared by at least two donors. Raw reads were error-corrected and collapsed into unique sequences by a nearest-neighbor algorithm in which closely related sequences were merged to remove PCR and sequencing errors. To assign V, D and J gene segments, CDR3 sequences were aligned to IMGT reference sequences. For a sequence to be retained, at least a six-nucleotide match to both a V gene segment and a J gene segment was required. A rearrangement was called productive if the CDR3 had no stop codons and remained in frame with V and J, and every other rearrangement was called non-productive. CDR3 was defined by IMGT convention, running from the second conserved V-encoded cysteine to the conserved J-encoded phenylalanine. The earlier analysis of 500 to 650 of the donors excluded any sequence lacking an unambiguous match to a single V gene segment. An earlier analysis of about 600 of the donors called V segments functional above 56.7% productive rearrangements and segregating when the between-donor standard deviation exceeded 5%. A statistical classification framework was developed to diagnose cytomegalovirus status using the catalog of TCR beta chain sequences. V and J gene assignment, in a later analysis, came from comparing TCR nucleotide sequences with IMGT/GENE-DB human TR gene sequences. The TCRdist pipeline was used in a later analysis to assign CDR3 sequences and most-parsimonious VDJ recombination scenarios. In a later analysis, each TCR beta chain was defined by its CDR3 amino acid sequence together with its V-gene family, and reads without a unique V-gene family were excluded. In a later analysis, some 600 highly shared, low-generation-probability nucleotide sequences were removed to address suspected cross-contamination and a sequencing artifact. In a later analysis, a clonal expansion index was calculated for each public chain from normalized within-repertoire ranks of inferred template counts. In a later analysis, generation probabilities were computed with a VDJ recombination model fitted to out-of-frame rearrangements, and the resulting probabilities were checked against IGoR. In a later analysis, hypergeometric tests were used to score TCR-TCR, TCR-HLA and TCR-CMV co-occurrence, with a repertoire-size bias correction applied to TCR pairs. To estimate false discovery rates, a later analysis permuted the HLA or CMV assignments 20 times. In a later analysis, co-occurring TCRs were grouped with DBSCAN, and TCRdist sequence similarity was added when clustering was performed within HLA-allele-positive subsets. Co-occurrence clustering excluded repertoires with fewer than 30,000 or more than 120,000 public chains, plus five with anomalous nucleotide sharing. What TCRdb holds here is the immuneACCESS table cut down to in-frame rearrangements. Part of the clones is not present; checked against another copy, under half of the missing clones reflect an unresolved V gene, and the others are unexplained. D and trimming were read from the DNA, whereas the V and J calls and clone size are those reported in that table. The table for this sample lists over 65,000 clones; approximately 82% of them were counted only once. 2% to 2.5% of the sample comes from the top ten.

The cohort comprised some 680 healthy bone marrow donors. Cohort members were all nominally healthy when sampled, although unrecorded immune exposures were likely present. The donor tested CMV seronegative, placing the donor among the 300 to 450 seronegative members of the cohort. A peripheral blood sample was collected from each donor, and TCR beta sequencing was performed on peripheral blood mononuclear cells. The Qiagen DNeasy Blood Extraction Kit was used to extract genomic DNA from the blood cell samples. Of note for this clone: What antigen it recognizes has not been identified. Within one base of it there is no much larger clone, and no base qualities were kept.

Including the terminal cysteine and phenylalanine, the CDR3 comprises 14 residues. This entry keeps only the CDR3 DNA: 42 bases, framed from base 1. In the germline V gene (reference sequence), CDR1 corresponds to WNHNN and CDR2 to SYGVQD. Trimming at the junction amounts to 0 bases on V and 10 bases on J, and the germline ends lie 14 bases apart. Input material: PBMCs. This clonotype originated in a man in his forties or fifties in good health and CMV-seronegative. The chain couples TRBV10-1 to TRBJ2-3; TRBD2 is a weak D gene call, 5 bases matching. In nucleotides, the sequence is TGCGCCAGCAGTGAGTCGAGAGCGGTGAGGGCGCAGTATTTT. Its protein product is CASSESRAVRAQYF.